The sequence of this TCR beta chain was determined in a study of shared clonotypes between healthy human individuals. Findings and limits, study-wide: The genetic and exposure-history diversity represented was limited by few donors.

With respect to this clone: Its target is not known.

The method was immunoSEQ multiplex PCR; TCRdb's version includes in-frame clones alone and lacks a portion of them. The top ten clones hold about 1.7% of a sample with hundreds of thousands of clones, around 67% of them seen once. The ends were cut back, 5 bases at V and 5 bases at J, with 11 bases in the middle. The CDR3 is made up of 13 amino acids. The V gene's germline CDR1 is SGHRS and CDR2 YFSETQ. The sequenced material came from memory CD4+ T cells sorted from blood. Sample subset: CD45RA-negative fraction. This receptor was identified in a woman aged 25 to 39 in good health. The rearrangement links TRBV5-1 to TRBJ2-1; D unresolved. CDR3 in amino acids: CASRRFGHNEQFF. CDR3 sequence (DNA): TGCGCCAGCAGGAGGTTCGGTCACAATGAGCAGTTCTTC.